The 27 T cell receptor beta chains in this list originate from one sample, sequenced in a study of technical replicates of blood from a few donors. Libraries were prepared by immunoSEQ multiplex PCR; TCRdb keeps only in-frame clonotypes and omits some of them. The sample carries approximately 15,000 clones, 80% to 85% recorded once. Sequencing used PBMCs. Receptors were obtained from a human donor in good health.

Only a few counts were recorded for this clone. The genes are TRBV6-4 and TRBJ2-1; possible D gene TRBD1, 5 bases. The CDR3 has 14 amino acids. Germline lookup yields CDR1 MRHNA and CDR2 SNTAGT. V was trimmed by 2 bases and J by 3 bases, leaving 8 bases between them. The CDR3, as DNA: TGTGCCAGCAGTGACAAAGGGGACTACAATGAGCAGTTCTTC. Translation: CASSDKGDYNEQFF.

The J gene is TRBJ1-3, the V gene TRBV30; 9 nucleotides agree with TRBD1. Germline CDR1 is GTSNPN and CDR2 is SVGIG (reference sequence). After removal of 6 bases from V and 4 bases from J, the junction contained 4 bases not matched to a gene. This CDR3 is built from 13 residues. This CDR3 reads CACRTGAGNTIYF. The DNA for the CDR3 is TGTGCCTGCCGGACAGGGGCCGGAAACACCATATATTTT.

CDR3: CASSLIQAYQPQHF. The CDR3 DNA follows: TGTGCCAGCAGTTTAATCCAGGCCTATCAGCCCCAGCATTTT. This rearrangement joins TRBV28 to TRBJ1-5; D gene uncertain. The germline gives CDR1 MDHEN, CDR2 SYDVKM. V lost 2 bases and J lost 5, with 10 bases in between. The CDR3 covers 14 residues.

This clone was seen only once. J is TRBJ2-2 and V is TRBV28, with 9 nucleotides matching TRBD1. The CDR3 extends over 16 amino acids. Trimming removed 2 bases from V and 5 bases from J; junction bases left unmatched: 6. Germline loops: CDR1 MDHEN, CDR2 SYDVKM. The CDR3 here is CASSLVQGAQTGELFF. CDR3 DNA: TGTGCCAGCAGTTTAGTACAGGGGGCTCAAACCGGGGAGCTGTTTTTT. Full variable domain (outside the CDR3, taken from reference TRBV28 and TRBJ2-2): DVKVTQSSRYLVKRTGEKVFLECVQDMDHENMFWYRQDPGLGLRLIYFSYDVKMKEKGDIPEGYSVSREKKERFSLILESASTNQTSMYLCASSLVQGAQTGELFFGEGSRLTVL.

The chain links TRBV6-5 to TRBJ2-1, with a tentative D call TRBD2 (6 bases). V lost 0 bases and J lost 7, with 16 bases in between. CDR1 MNHEY and CDR2 SVGAGI come from the germline V gene. The CDR3 is made up of 16 amino acids. The CDR3 here is CASSYSGGLMRNEQFF. The CDR3 region has the DNA TGTGCCAGCAGTTACTCCGGGGGTCTAATGAGGAATGAGCAGTTCTTC.

V and J are TRBV5-1 and TRBJ2-1, with TRBD2 identical over 8 bases. V gave up 4 bases and J gave up 8 bases; unmatched junction bases: 11. The germline CDR1 and CDR2 sequences are SGHRS and YFSETQ. The CDR3 is 15 amino acids. The CDR3 DNA reads TGCGCCAGCAGCGCCGCGATAGCGGGAAGGGATGAGCAGTTCTTC. Translating it yields CASSAAIAGRDEQFF.

This sequence joins TRBV5-1 and TRBJ1-4; weak D call: TRBD1 (6 bases). Germline V CDR1 and CDR2: SGHRS, YFSETQ. This CDR3 region has 15 residues. V was clipped by 0 bases and J by 3 bases, with 9 bases between them. In nucleotides, the CDR3 is TGCGCCAGCAGCTTGGGTGGACAGTCTAATGAAAAACTGTTTTTT. Translated, it gives CASSLGGQSNEKLFF.

The genes are TRBV5-1 and TRBJ1-1; possibly TRBD1 for D (6 bases). The CDR3 runs to 15 residues. The ends were cut back, 4 bases at V and 4 bases at J, with 17 bases in the middle. The germline gives CDR1 SGHRS, CDR2 YFSETQ. This CDR3 is CASSTSTGWGTEAFF. In DNA form, the CDR3 reads TGCGCCAGCAGCACCAGCACAGGGTGGGGCACTGAAGCTTTCTTT.

The rearrangement links TRBV19 to TRBJ2-7; D not resolved. The ends were cut back, 3 bases at V and 6 bases at J, with 15 bases in the middle. This CDR3 contains 14 residues. CDR1 and CDR2 (germline): LNHDA, SQIVND (reference sequence). In nucleotides, the CDR3 is TGTGCCAGTAGTATTGGTGGCGGCCGGCGCGAGCAGTACTTC. Protein: CASSIGGGRREQYF.

This sequence joins TRBV27 and TRBJ2-7, with 11 bases aligning to TRBD2. Trimming took 0 bases from V and 0 from J; bases not matched to a gene: 4. The CDR3 sequence is 17 residues long. Germline V gene sequence: CDR1 MNHEY, CDR2 SMNVEV (reference sequence). The CDR3 DNA reads TGTGCCAGCAGTTTATCTCCGACTAGCGGGAACTCCTACGAGCAGTACTTC. Its translation: CASSLSPTSGNSYEQYF.

This sequence joins TRBV19 and TRBJ1-1; D gene unclear. This CDR3 has 16 residues. CDR1 is LNHDA, CDR2 SQIVND, per germline (reference sequence). Trimming stripped 1 base from V and 0 bases from J, with 12 bases between. In DNA form, the CDR3 reads TGTGCCAGTAGTATAGTGCCATTGGGCATGAACACTGAAGCTTTCTTT. It specifies CASSIVPLGMNTEAFF.

This clone has just one count. The V and J genes are TRBV5-1 and TRBJ2-3; TRBD1 might be the D (8 bases). Germline lookup yields CDR1 SGHRS and CDR2 YFSETQ. The CDR3 runs 16 residues. V lost 4 bases and J lost 2, with 17 bases in between. The CDR3 here is CASSPDREGSTDTQYF. The CDR3 region has the DNA TGCGCCAGCAGCCCGGACAGGGAGGGGTCCACAGATACGCAGTATTTT. Together with reference TRBV5-1 and TRBJ2-3, the CDR3 gives the full variable domain: KAGVTQTPRYLIKTRGQQVTLSCSPISGHRSVSWYQQTPGQGLQFLFEYFSETQRNKGNFPGRFSGRQFSNSRSEMNVSTLELGDSALYLCASSPDREGSTDTQYFGPGTRLTVL.

The V and J genes are TRBV11-3 and TRBJ2-2, with 7 bases aligning to TRBD1. The CDR3 is 15 amino acids. The germline V gene has CDR1 SGHNT and CDR2 YENEEA. Unmatched junction bases numbered 1, after V lost 2 bases and J lost 1 base. CDR3 DNA sequence: TGTGCCAGCAGCTTAACAGGGGTGAACACCGGGGAGCTGTTTTTT. Amino acid sequence: CASSLTGVNTGELFF.

CDR3 DNA sequence: TGTGCCAGCAGCCTCCGGGACAGGGGCAATCAGCCCCAGCATTTT. Translation: CASSLRDRGNQPQHF. This rearrangement joins TRBV5-8 to TRBJ1-5; 9 nucleotides align to TRBD1. The CDR3 consists of 15 residues. The junction had 4 bases not matched to a gene; V was cut back by 4 bases and J by 2 bases. The germline CDR1 and CDR2 sequences are SGHTS and YDEGEE.

V usage is TRBV27 and J usage is TRBJ1-2; weak D call: TRBD1 (6 bases). V gave up 4 bases and J gave up 8 bases, with 17 bases separating them. The CDR3 consists of 14 residues. Germline CDR1 is MNHEY and CDR2 is SMNVEV (reference sequence). CDR3 in amino acids: CASSSQGPLGGYTF. The CDR3 bases are TGTGCCAGCAGTTCACAGGGCCCATTGGGGGGCTACACCTTC.

Concerning this clone: One end of the junction is discordant with germline, which a read error may explain. This chain connects TRBV18 to TRBJ1-3, with D unclear. This CDR3 is 17 amino acids long. Per germline, CDR1 KGHSH and CDR2 LQKENI. The CDR3 DNA is TGTGCCAGCTCACCACCGTCGGGTGGTCGAATTGGAGACACCATATATTTT. It is translated as CASSPPSGGRIGDTIYF.

This clone is a singleton in its sample. The chain has TRBV28 and TRBJ1-2; 12 bases fit TRBD1. Germline values: CDR1 MDHEN, CDR2 SYDVKM. Trimming took 5 bases from V and 4 from J; bases not matched to a gene: 11. CDR3 length equals 17 residues. The CDR3 here is CASSDPGTGGASYGYTF. The CDR3 DNA is TGTGCCAGCAGTGACCCCGGGACAGGGGGCGCAAGCTATGGCTACACCTTC.

The chain employs TRBV25-1 and TRBJ2-2; D is perhaps TRBD2 (5 bases). Germline CDR1 reads MGHDK; CDR2 reads SYGVNS. With 4 bases removed from V and 4 bases from J, the gap between germline ends came to 13 bases. The CDR3 totals 15 residues. CDR3 DNA sequence: TGTGCCAGCAGTGGGGTTAGCGTTGGCACCGGGGAGCTGTTTTTT. Translating gives CASSGVSVGTGELFF. The variable domain in full, completed from reference TRBV25-1 and TRBJ2-2, reads EADIYQTPRYLVIGTGKKITLECSQTMGHDKMYWYQQDPGMELHLIHYSYGVNSTEKGDLSSESTVSRIRTEHFPLTLESARPSHTSQYLCASSGVSVGTGELFFGEGSRLTVL.

The chain recombines TRBV28 with TRBJ1-3, with D perhaps matching TRBD1 (6 bases). Looked up from germline, CDR1 is MDHEN and CDR2 is SYDVKM. With 6 bases removed from V and 8 bases from J, the gap between germline ends came to 14 bases. CDR3 length: 13 amino acids. In DNA, the CDR3 is TGTGCCAGCAGCCAGGGAGGGGGGGACACCATATATTTT. Translation gives CASSQGGGDTIYF.

The rearrangement uses TRBV27 and TRBJ2-1, with 12 bases fitting TRBD1. Germline V gene data show CDR1 as MNHEY and CDR2 as SMNVEV (reference sequence). With 5 bases clipped from V and 8 bases from J, the junction kept 4 bases outside the gene matches. This CDR3 region has 14 residues. CDR3 region: CASSAGTGGDEQFF. The CDR3 nucleotides read TGTGCCAGCAGTGCCGGGACAGGGGGCGATGAGCAGTTCTTC.

This chain's CDR3 is CASSYTLYEQYF. The CDR3 DNA sequence: TGTGCCAGCAGTTACACATTATACGAGCAGTACTTC. The chain has TRBV6-6 and TRBJ2-7; D unresolved. The CDR3 loop spans 12 amino acids. Trimming removed 2 bases at V and 4 bases at J, with 6 bases between. Germline lookup yields CDR1 MNHNY and CDR2 SVGAGI (reference sequence).

The gene calls are TRBV6-4 and TRBJ1-1, with 7 bases lining up with TRBD1. V lost 2 bases, J lost 9 bases, and 6 bases stayed unmatched. The germline V gene has CDR1 MRHNA and CDR2 SNTAGT. The CDR3 spans 13 residues. The CDR3 nucleotides are TGTGCCAGCAGTGACACCCTGACAGGGCAAGCTTTCTTT. Translation: CASSDTLTGQAFF.

J is TRBJ2-4 and V is TRBV5-4; D not resolved. CDR1 is SGHNT, CDR2 YYREEE, per germline (reference sequence). The ends were cut back, 1 base at V and 8 bases at J, with 13 bases in the middle. This CDR3 contains 14 residues. This CDR3 reads CASSLSLVEDIQYF. The CDR3, as DNA: TGTGCCAGCAGCTTGAGTCTAGTTGAAGACATTCAGTACTTC.

The chain is built from TRBV30 and TRBJ1-5; possible D gene TRBD1, 6 bases. The V and J ends lost 1 base and 2 bases respectively, with 9 bases between them. This CDR3 contains 14 residues. The V gene's germline CDR1 is GTSNPN and CDR2 SVGIG (reference sequence). Here the CDR3 reads CAWSAGAGNQPQHF. The CDR3 nucleotides read TGTGCCTGGAGTGCAGGGGCTGGCAATCAGCCCCAGCATTTT.

The rearrangement links TRBV30 to TRBJ1-2; tentative D call: TRBD1 (5 bases). Trimming removed 2 bases from V and 0 bases from J, with 10 bases in between. The V gene's germline CDR1 is GTSNPN and CDR2 SVGIG (reference sequence). The CDR3 is 14 residues long. DNA of the CDR3: TGTGCCTGGAGTCCTCTCAGGGCTAACTATGGCTACACCTTC. Its protein product is CAWSPLRANYGYTF.

J is TRBJ2-2 and V is TRBV6-5; 7 bases are a match to TRBD2. Per germline, CDR1 MNHEY and CDR2 SVGAGI. The CDR3 extends over 16 amino acids. The ends lost 1 base at V and 5 bases at J; junction bases unmatched: 7. The CDR3 is CASSYFGLAETGELFF. CDR3 nucleotide sequence: TGTGCCAGCAGTTACTTCGGGCTAGCGGAGACCGGGGAGCTGTTTTTT.

V gene TRBV5-1 combines with J gene TRBJ2-6; 7 nucleotides line up with TRBD1. The V gene end was trimmed by 0 bases and the J gene end by 0 bases; junction bases not matched to a gene: 3. Germline V CDR1 and CDR2: SGHRS, YFSETQ. The CDR3 covers 17 residues. Written as DNA, the CDR3 is TGCGCCAGCAGCTTGGGACAGGGCACCTCTGGGGCCAACGTCCTGACTTTC. This encodes CASSLGQGTSGANVLTF.